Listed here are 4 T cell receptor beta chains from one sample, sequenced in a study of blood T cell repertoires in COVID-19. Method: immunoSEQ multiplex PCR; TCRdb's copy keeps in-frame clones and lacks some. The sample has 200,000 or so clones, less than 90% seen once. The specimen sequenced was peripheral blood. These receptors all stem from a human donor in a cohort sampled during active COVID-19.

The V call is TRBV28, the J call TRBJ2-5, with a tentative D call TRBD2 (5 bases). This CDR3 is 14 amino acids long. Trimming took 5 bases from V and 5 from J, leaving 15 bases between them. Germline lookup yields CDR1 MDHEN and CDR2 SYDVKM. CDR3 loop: CASSRLARWETQYF. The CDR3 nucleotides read TGTGCCAGCAGTCGGCTAGCTCGGTGGGAGACCCAGTACTTC. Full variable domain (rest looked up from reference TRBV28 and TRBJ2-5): DVKVTQSSRYLVKRTGEKVFLECVQDMDHENMFWYRQDPGLGLRLIYFSYDVKMKEKGDIPEGYSVSREKKERFSLILESASTNQTSMYLCASSRLARWETQYFGPGTRLLVL.

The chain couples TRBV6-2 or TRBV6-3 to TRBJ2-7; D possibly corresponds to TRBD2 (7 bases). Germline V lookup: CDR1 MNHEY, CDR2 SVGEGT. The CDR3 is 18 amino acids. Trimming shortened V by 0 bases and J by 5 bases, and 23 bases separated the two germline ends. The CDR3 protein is CASSYSIGRGAKKDEQYV. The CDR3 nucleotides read TGTGCCAGCAGTTACTCGATTGGCCGGGGGGCGAAGAAAGACGAGCAGTACGTC.

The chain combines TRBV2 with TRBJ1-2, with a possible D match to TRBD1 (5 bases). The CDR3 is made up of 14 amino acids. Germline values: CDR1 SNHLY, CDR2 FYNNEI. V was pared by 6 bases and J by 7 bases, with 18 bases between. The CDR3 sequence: CASRWDLLKAGYTF. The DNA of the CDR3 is TGTGCCAGCAGATGGGACTTACTAAAGGCTGGCTACACCTTC.

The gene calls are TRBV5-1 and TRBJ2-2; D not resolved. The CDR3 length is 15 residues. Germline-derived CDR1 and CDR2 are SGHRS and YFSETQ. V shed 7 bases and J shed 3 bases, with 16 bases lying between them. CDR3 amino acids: CASSLGVADTGELFF. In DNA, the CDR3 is TGCGCCAGCTCCCTAGGAGTCGCGGACACCGGGGAGCTGTTTTTT.